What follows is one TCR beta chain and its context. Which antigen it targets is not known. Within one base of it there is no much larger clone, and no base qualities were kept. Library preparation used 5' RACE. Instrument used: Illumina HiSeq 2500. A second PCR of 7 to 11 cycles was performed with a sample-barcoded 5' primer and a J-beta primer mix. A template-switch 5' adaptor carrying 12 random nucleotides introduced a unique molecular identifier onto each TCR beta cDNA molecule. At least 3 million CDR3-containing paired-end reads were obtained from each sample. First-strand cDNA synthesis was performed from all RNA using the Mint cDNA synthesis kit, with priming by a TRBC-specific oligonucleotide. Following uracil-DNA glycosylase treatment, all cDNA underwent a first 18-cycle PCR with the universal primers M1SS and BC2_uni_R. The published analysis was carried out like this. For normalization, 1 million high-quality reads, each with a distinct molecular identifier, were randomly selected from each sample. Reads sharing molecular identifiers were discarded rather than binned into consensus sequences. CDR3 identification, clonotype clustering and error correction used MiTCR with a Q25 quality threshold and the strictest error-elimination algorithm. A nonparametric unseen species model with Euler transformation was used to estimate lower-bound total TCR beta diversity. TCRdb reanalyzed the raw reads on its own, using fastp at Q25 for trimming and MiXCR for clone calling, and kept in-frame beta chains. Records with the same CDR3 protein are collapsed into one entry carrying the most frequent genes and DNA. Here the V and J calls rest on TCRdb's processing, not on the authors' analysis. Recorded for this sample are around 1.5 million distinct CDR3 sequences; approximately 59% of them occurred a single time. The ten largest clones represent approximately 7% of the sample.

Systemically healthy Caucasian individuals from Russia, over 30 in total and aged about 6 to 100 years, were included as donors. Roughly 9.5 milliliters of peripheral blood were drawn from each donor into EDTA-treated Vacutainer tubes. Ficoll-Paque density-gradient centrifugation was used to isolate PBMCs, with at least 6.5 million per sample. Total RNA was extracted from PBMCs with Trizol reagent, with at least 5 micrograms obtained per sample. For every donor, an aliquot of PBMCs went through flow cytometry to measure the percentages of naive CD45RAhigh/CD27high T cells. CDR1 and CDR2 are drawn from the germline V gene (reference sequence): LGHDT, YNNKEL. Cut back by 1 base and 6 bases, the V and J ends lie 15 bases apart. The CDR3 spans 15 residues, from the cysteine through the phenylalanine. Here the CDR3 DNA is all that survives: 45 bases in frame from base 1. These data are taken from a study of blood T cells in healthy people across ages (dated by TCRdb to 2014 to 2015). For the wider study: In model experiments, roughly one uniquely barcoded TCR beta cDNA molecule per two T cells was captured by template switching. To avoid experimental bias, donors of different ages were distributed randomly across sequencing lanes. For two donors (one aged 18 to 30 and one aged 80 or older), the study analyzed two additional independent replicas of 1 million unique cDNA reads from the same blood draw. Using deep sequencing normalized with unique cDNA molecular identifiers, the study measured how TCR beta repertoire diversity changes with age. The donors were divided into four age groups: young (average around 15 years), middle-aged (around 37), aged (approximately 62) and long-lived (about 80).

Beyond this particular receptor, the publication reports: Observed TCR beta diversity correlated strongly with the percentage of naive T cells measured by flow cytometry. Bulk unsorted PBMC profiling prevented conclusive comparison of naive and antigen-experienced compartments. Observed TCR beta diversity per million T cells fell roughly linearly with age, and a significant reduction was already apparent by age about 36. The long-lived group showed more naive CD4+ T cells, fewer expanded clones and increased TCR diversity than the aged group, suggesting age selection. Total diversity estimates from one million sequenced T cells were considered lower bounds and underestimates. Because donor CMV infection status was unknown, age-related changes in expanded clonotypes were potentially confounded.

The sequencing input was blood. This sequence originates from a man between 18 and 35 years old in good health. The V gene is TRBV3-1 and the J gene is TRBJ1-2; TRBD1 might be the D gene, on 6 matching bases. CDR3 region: CASSQVTQGIDGYTF. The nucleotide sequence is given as TGTGCCAGCAGCCAAGTGACACAGGGAATTGATGGCTACACCTTC.